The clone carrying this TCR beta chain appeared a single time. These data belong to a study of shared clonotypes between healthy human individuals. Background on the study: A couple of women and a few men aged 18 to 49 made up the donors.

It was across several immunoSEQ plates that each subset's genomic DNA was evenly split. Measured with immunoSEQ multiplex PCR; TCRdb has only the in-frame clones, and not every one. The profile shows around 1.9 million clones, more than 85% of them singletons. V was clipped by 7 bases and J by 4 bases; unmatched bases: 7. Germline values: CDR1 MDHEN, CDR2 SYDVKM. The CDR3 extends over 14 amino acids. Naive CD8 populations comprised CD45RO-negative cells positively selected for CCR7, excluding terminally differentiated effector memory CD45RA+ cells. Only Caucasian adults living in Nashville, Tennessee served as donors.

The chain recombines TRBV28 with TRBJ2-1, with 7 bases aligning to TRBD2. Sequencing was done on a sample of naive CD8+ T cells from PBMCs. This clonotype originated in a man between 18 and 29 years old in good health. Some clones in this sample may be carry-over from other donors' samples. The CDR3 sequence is CASNQAGPYNEQFF. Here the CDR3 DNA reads TGTGCCAGCAACCAAGCGGGACCTTACAATGAGCAGTTCTTC.